What follows describes a single TCR beta chain. CDR1 and CDR2 from the germline V gene are SGHVS and FNYEAQ. J was trimmed by 4 bases and V by 1 base; bases with no gene match: 7. The CDR3 runs 16 residues. This sample was included in a study of blood T cell repertoires in COVID-19. Overall study: Acute and convalescent COVID-19 specimens originated in the United States, Italy and Spain.

Sequenced by immunoSEQ multiplex PCR; TCRdb stores in-frame clones only, minus some. The table lists a few hundred thousand clones, around 90% of them singletons, with over 0.95% in the top ten. Participants, about 18 to 95 years old, spanned approximately 26 US areas. Cohort assignment relied on participant-reported clinical history. For recovered donors of Cohort 3, there were two negative PCRs, clearance, or symptom resolution. This receptor was identified in a man younger than 40 who had recovered from COVID-19. The chain recombines TRBV7-6 with TRBJ2-3; 8 bases are a match to TRBD2. Sequenced material: PBMCs or T cells enriched from blood (not recorded which). The CDR3 region is CASSLVPGGAADTQYF. The DNA for the CDR3 is TGTGCCAGCAGCTTAGTTCCCGGGGGGGCCGCAGATACGCAGTATTTT.